The 2 T cell receptor beta chains reported below all come from one sample, sequenced in a study of Graves' ophthalmopathy and Graves' hyperthyroidism. For repertoire sequencing, the TCR beta CDR3 regions were amplified from RNA transcripts. Second-round multiplex PCR followed a first-round RT-PCR using HTBI primers. TCRdb processed the multiplex PCR reads anew with MiXCR; each CDR3 protein has one entry. The sample lists about 220,000 distinct CDR3 sequences, 20% to 25% occurring once. Sample: peripheral blood. The receptors here all came from a woman aged 45-65 years with Graves' ophthalmopathy.

The CDR3 DNA reads as TGTGCCAGCAGTTACTCGATCGTAAGGCTCCAAGAGACCCAGTACTTC. It is translated as CASSYSIVRLQETQYF. The chain is built from TRBV6-5 and TRBJ2-5; no clear D. The CDR3 length is 16 residues. V lost 0 bases and J lost 1, with 12 bases in between. Germline V gives CDR1 MNHEY, CDR2 SVGAGI.

Many counts were recorded for this clonotype. The chain joins TRBV7-2 to TRBJ2-7; TRBD2 is a possible D gene (6 bases). The CDR3 runs to 17 residues. Trimming shortened V by 1 base and J by 2 bases, and 18 bases separated the two germline ends. Germline V gene sequence: CDR1 SGHTA, CDR2 FQGNSA. CDR3 bases: TGTGCCAGCAGCTTAGGACCCGGGGGACCGACCGCCTACGAGCAGTACTTC. Translated: CASSLGPGGPTAYEQYF.